What follows are 29 T cell receptor beta chains derived from one specimen sequenced in a study of T cells in Graves' hyperthyroidism and ophthalmopathy. There were TCR beta CDR3 regions amplified from RNA transcripts. The primer set for the first-round RT-PCR of the TCR CDR3 was HTBI. TCRdb passed the multiplex PCR reads through MiXCR, listing each CDR3 protein once. Among 500,000 to 800,000 distinct CDR3 sequences, roughly 15% were seen once, and the ten largest hold 9.5% to 15%. Sequences were obtained from blood. The receptor set was obtained from a woman aged 45 to 65 with Graves' ophthalmopathy.

This clonotype was counted a few times. The gene calls are TRBV5-1 and TRBJ2-7; 7 bases are shared with TRBD1. CDR1 is SGHRS, CDR2 YFSETQ, per germline. V was clipped by 4 bases and J by 0 bases; unmatched bases: 7. The CDR3 has 15 amino acids. The CDR3 protein is CASSGAGTASYEQYF. In DNA, the CDR3 is TGCGCCAGCAGCGGCGCCGGGACAGCCTCCTACGAGCAGTACTTC.

The rearrangement uses TRBV5-1 and TRBJ1-4; 9 bases line up with TRBD1. The CDR3 spans 16 residues. V lost 4 bases, J lost 3 bases, and 7 bases stayed unmatched. The V gene's germline CDR1 is SGHRS and CDR2 YFSETQ. The CDR3 sequence: CASSRTGARSNEKLFF. The CDR3 DNA reads TGCGCCAGCAGCCGGACAGGGGCCAGGTCTAATGAAAAACTGTTTTTT.

This clonotype was detected ten times or more. The V and J genes are TRBV18 and TRBJ2-3; perhaps TRBD2 as D (5 bases). The germline gives CDR1 KGHSH, CDR2 LQKENI. The CDR3 is 15 amino acids. V gave up 2 bases and J gave up 0 bases, with 9 bases separating them. CDR3 loop: CASSPELGSTDTQYF. CDR3 sequence (DNA): TGTGCCAGCTCACCAGAACTAGGTAGCACAGATACGCAGTATTTT.

This clonotype showed up many times. The V gene is TRBV2, the J gene TRBJ2-5, with a possible D match to TRBD2 (6 bases). Trimming took 6 bases from V and 5 from J, leaving 16 bases between them. CDR1 SNHLY and CDR2 FYNNEI come from the germline V gene. The CDR3 is made up of 14 amino acids. The CDR3 loop is CASSRREASETQYF. The CDR3 coding sequence is TGTGCCAGCAGCCGGAGGGAAGCCTCGGAGACCCAGTACTTC.

This clonotype has a count of ten or more. V is TRBV11-1 and J is TRBJ1-1, with D uncertain. Per germline, CDR1 SGHAT and CDR2 FQDESV (reference sequence). The CDR3 loop spans 14 amino acids. V lost 3 bases, J lost 1 base, and 9 bases lay in between. The CDR3 region is CASSLGKRNTEAFF. CDR3 nucleotides: TGTGCCAGCAGCTTGGGGAAAAGGAACACTGAAGCTTTCTTT.

This chain joins TRBV28 and TRBJ2-7, with TRBD1 matching over 11 bases. J was trimmed by 3 bases and V by 6 bases; bases with no gene match: 10. This CDR3 comprises 16 residues. The V gene's germline CDR1 is MDHEN and CDR2 SYDVKM. CDR3 coding DNA: TGTGCCAGCAGCATGGACAGGGGGCGAAACCGCTACGAGCAGTACTTC. This codes for CASSMDRGRNRYEQYF. Together with reference TRBV28 and TRBJ2-7, the CDR3 gives the full variable domain: DVKVTQSSRYLVKRTGEKVFLECVQDMDHENMFWYRQDPGLGLRLIYFSYDVKMKEKGDIPEGYSVSREKKERFSLILESASTNQTSMYLCASSMDRGRNRYEQYFGPGTRLTVT.

This clonotype appeared a few times. This chain joins TRBV15 and TRBJ2-1, with 7 bases aligning to TRBD1. The CDR3 contains 16 residues. The V segment lost 3 bases and the J segment 7 bases; nucleotides outside the gene matches: 12. The germline gives CDR1 LNHNV, CDR2 YYDKDF (reference sequence). CDR3 region: CATSSETDRDLNEQFF. CDR3 DNA sequence: TGTGCCACCAGCAGCGAGACTGACAGGGACCTTAATGAGCAGTTCTTC.

This clonotype was observed many times. J is TRBJ2-1 and V is TRBV6-1, with a weak D call TRBD2 (6 bases). Per the germline V gene, CDR1 is MNHNS and CDR2 is SASEGT. There are 12 residues in the CDR3. Between the trimmed V and J ends, which lost 3 bases and 9 bases, there was a span of 9 bases. CDR3 nucleotide sequence: TGTGCCAGCAGTGAGGGAGGAGGTGAGCAGTTCTTC. Translated, it gives CASSEGGGEQFF.

This clonotype was counted at least ten times. The chain links TRBV7-9 to TRBJ1-5; 11 nucleotides align to TRBD1. With V trimmed by 5 bases and J by 7 bases, 10 bases remained unmatched. Germline CDR1 SEHNR, CDR2 FQNEAQ (reference sequence). The CDR3 is made up of 16 amino acids. CDR3 coding DNA: TGTGCCAGCAGCCAAGTGGGACAGGGGGGGCGGCAGCCCCAGCATTTT. This gives the protein CASSQVGQGGRQPQHF.

This clonotype was picked up many times. The chain recombines TRBV4-1 with TRBJ2-5, with D possibly TRBD2 on 6 matching bases. Trimming shortened V by 2 bases and J by 0 bases, and 13 bases separated the two germline ends. CDR3 length: 16 amino acids. Germline CDR1 MGHRA, CDR2 YSYEKL. This CDR3 is CASSQPGAGHQETQYF. CDR3 DNA: TGCGCCAGCAGCCAACCTGGGGCGGGACACCAAGAGACCCAGTACTTC.

The V call is TRBV25-1, the J call TRBJ2-2; D possibly corresponds to TRBD2 (5 bases). The CDR3 covers 16 residues. Germline loops: CDR1 MGHDK, CDR2 SYGVNS. Trimming took 3 bases from V and 1 from J, leaving 12 bases between them. CDR3 nucleotide sequence: TGTGCCAGCAGTGAGCAAGCGGTTCTGAACACCGGGGAGCTGTTTTTT. It encodes CASSEQAVLNTGELFF.

This clonotype has at least ten counts. The chain recombines TRBV2 with TRBJ2-5; D is ambiguous. Germline V gives CDR1 SNHLY, CDR2 FYNNEI. Trimming removed 1 base from V and 5 bases from J, with 5 bases in between. The CDR3 is made up of 12 amino acids. DNA for the CDR3: TGTGCCAGCAGTGAAGAAAGGGAGACCCAGTACTTC. Translation gives CASSEERETQYF.

This clonotype was detected a few times. This chain links TRBV9 with TRBJ1-2, with D possibly TRBD1 on 6 matching bases. V dropped 2 bases and J dropped 3 bases, with 17 bases sitting between them. Germline V CDR1 and CDR2: SGDLS, YYNGEE. The CDR3 loop spans 16 amino acids. CDR3 in DNA: TGTGCCAGCAGCGTCGCACAGGGAACGTATGACTATGGCTACACCTTC. Protein product: CASSVAQGTYDYGYTF.

This clonotype was picked up a small number of times. The chain links TRBV29-1 to TRBJ1-1, with TRBD1 matching 8 bases. Germline V gives CDR1 SQVTM, CDR2 ANQGSEA. This CDR3 has 12 amino acids. V was clipped by 4 bases and J by 7 bases; unmatched bases: 5. The CDR3 loop reads CSVGRGLNEAFF. The CDR3 DNA follows: TGCAGCGTTGGCAGGGGGCTGAATGAAGCTTTCTTT. The full variable domain, its missing parts supplied by reference TRBV29-1 and TRBJ1-1, is SAVISQKPSRDICQRGTSLTIQCQVDSQVTMMFWYRQQPGQSLTLIATANQGSEATYESGFVIDKFPISRPNLTFSTLTVSNMSPEDSSIYLCSVGRGLNEAFFGQGTRLTVV.

This clonotype has a count of ten or more. This CDR3 reads CASSPYTNYGYTF. CDR3 coding DNA: TGTGCCAGCAGCCCATACACTAACTATGGCTACACCTTC. J is TRBJ1-2 and V is TRBV6-1; the D is unclear. The ends were cut back, 6 bases at V and 0 bases at J, with 8 bases in the middle. This CDR3 is built from 13 residues. Germline values: CDR1 MNHNS, CDR2 SASEGT.

This clonotype was seen many times. The chain employs TRBV11-3 and TRBJ2-1; 7 bases align to TRBD1. The germline gives CDR1 SGHNT, CDR2 YENEEA. After removal of 5 bases from V and 8 bases from J, the junction contained 15 bases not matched to a gene. This CDR3 contains 16 residues. The CDR3 DNA sequence: TGTGCCAGCAGCAAAACCAAGACAGGGCTTGAGGATGAGCAGTTCTTC. Translating gives CASSKTKTGLEDEQFF.

This chain joins TRBV7-2 and TRBJ2-2, with D tentatively TRBD2 (5 bases). V gave up 3 bases and J gave up 0 bases, with 14 bases separating them. Per the germline V gene, CDR1 is SGHTA and CDR2 is FQGNSA. The CDR3 loop spans 17 amino acids. CDR3 protein: CASSFLVGSSNTGELFF. In nucleotides, the CDR3 is TGTGCCAGCAGCTTTCTCGTTGGGAGTTCGAACACCGGGGAGCTGTTTTTT.

V usage is TRBV29-1 and J usage is TRBJ1-2, with 9 bases identical to TRBD1. This CDR3 has 14 amino acids. Germline V CDR1 and CDR2: SQVTM, ANQGSEA. The J segment lost 4 bases and the V segment lost 6 bases, leaving 9 bases of the junction unmatched. CDR3 nucleotide sequence: TGCAGCGTAATTTGGACAGGGGCAGGCTATGGCTACACCTTC. It is translated as CSVIWTGAGYGYTF.

This clonotype was observed many times. The rearrangement joins TRBV3-1 to TRBJ2-1; 12 nucleotides align to TRBD2. The germline V gene has CDR1 LGHDT and CDR2 YNNKEL (reference sequence). Trimming took 10 bases from V and 6 from J; bases not matched to a gene: 4. This CDR3 is 13 amino acids long. The CDR3 spells CAILLAGGNEQFF. The DNA of the CDR3 is TGTGCCATTCTACTAGCGGGAGGCAATGAGCAGTTCTTC.

This clonotype was seen at least ten times. J is TRBJ1-3 and V is TRBV6-1; no clear D gene. Trimming removed 4 bases from V and 0 bases from J, with 7 bases in between. Germline V gene sequence: CDR1 MNHNS, CDR2 SASEGT. The CDR3 runs to 14 residues. CDR3 residues: CASSGLDSGNTIYF. The CDR3 nucleotides are TGTGCCAGCAGTGGGCTAGACTCTGGAAACACCATATATTTT.

This clonotype was recorded at least ten times. The genes are TRBV7-9 and TRBJ2-2, with D perhaps TRBD2 (5 bases). Germline-derived CDR1 and CDR2 are SEHNR and FQNEAQ (reference sequence). The V and J ends lost 1 base and 4 bases respectively, with 19 bases between them. This CDR3 region has 18 residues. Written as DNA, the CDR3 is TGTGCCAGCAGCTTAGTGAGACTACCCCCTAAGGGCACCGGGGAGCTGTTTTTT. This codes for CASSLVRLPPKGTGELFF.

The gene calls are TRBV12-5 and TRBJ1-2; TRBD1 agrees at 7 bases. Germline V gene lookup returns CDR1 LGHNT and CDR2 FRNRAP. The junction had 6 bases not matched to a gene; V was cut back by 0 bases and J by 2 bases. The CDR3 runs 16 residues. The CDR3 nucleotides read TGTGCTAGTGGTTTGGTACTTGGACAGGCAAACTATGGCTACACCTTC. It codes for CASGLVLGQANYGYTF.

This clonotype was detected ten times or more. The gene calls are TRBV20-1 and TRBJ2-7, with 9 bases identical to TRBD2. The V gene end was trimmed by 0 bases and the J gene end by 6 bases; junction bases not matched to a gene: 6. The CDR3 is made up of 14 amino acids. Germline loops: CDR1 DFQATT, CDR2 SNEGSKA (reference sequence). CDR3 in DNA: TGCAGTGCTAGAGATCGTGGCGGGAGGGCCGAGCAGTACTTC. It translates to CSARDRGGRAEQYF.

This clonotype was counted ten times or more. The rearrangement uses TRBV12-3 or TRBV12-4 and TRBJ2-5; 9 bases are shared with TRBD2. V was clipped by 3 bases and J by 4 bases; unmatched bases: 15. The CDR3 runs 18 residues. The CDR3 spells CASSFKVLAGRRAETQYF. CDR3 nucleotides: TGTGCCAGCAGTTTTAAGGTCCTAGCGGGAAGACGTGCAGAGACCCAGTACTTC.

There are many counts of this clonotype. The J gene is TRBJ2-7, the V gene TRBV7-2; TRBD2 matches 11 bases. The CDR3 runs to 16 residues. Trimming took 1 base from V and 4 from J; bases not matched to a gene: 6. In germline, CDR1 is SGHTA, CDR2 FQGNSA. Here the CDR3 DNA reads TGTGCCAGCAGCTTAGATTTGACTAGCGGGATTTACGAGCAGTACTTC. Translated, it gives CASSLDLTSGIYEQYF.

This clonotype was observed a handful of times. The V call is TRBV28, the J call TRBJ2-1, with TRBD2 identical over 14 bases. Germline-derived CDR1 and CDR2 are MDHEN and SYDVKM. V trimming: 9 bases; J trimming: 8 bases; junction bases outside the gene matches: 9. The CDR3 spans 15 residues. CDR3 sequence: CARHPGTSGSYEQFF. DNA for the CDR3: TGTGCCAGACACCCCGGGACTAGCGGGAGTTATGAGCAGTTCTTC.

The rearrangement links TRBV7-2 to TRBJ2-7; 8 bases map to TRBD1. The trim removed 4 bases at V and 1 base at J, leaving 9 bases unmatched. This CDR3 comprises 16 residues. CDR1 and CDR2 from the germline V gene are SGHTA and FQGNSA. The CDR3 bases are TGTGCCAGCAGCTCGCGCCGGGACAGGCTGTCCTACGAGCAGTACTTC. Translating it yields CASSSRRDRLSYEQYF.

This clonotype occurred many times. The J gene is TRBJ2-7, the V gene TRBV7-9; 7 nucleotides agree with TRBD2. Germline values: CDR1 SEHNR, CDR2 FQNEAQ (reference sequence). The V gene end was trimmed by 2 bases and the J gene end by 3 bases; junction bases not matched to a gene: 16. The CDR3 has 18 amino acids. CDR3 DNA: TGTGCCAGCAGCTTAATTCGGGCTAGCGGTCGGATAAACTACGAGCAGTACTTC. Residues: CASSLIRASGRINYEQYF.

Of note for this clonotype: This may come from a read error, since a much larger clone is one base off. This chain uses TRBV4-2 with TRBJ2-1; possibly TRBD1 for D (6 bases). Looked up from germline, CDR1 is LGHNA and CDR2 is YNFKEQ. V lost 6 bases and J lost 10, with 19 bases in between. CDR3 length: 14 amino acids. Here the CDR3 DNA reads TGTGCCAGCAGTTCCACCCCAGGGGTAGGCGAGCAGTTCTTC. This sequence encodes CASSSTPGVGEQFF.